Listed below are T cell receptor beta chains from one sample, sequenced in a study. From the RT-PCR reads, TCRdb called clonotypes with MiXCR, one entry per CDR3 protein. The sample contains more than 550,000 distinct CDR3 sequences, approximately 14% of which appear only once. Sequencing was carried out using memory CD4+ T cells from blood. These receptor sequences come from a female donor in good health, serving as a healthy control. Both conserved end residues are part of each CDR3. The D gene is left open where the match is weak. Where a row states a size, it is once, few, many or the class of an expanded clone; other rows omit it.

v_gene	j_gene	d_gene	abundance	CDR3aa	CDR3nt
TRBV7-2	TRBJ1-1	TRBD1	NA	CASSSQGASMNTEAFF	TGTGCCAGCAGCTCCCAGGGGGCCAGCATGAACACTGAAGCTTTCTTT
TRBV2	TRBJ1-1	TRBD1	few	CASSPDRALTEAFF	TGTGCCAGCAGTCCGGACAGGGCTTTAACTGAAGCTTTCTTT
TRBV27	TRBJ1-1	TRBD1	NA	CASSLNGQVVTEAFF	TGTGCCAGCAGTTTAAATGGACAGGTGGTAACTGAAGCTTTCTTT
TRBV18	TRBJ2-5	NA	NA	CASSGQIARQETQYF	TGTGCCAGCTCCGGACAAATAGCGCGACAAGAGACCCAGTACTTC
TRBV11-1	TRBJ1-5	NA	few	CASSVGMDQPQHF	TGTGCCAGCAGCGTAGGAATGGATCAGCCCCAGCATTTT
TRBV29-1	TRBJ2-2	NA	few	CSVERSGANTGELFF	TGCAGCGTTGAGAGGTCGGGAGCAAACACCGGGGAGCTGTTTTTT
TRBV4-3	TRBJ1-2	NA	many	CASSQDGRAWGYTF	TGCGCCAGCAGCCAAGACGGCAGGGCCTGGGGCTACACCTTC
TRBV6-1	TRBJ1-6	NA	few	CASREEGGNSPLHF	TGTGCCAGCAGGGAGGAGGGCGGGAATTCACCCCTCCACTTT
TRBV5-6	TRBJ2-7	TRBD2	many	CASTLMFTSGRAPYEQYF	TGTGCCAGCACCCTCATGTTCACTAGCGGGAGGGCCCCCTACGAGCAGTACTTC
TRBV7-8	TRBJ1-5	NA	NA	CASSFGGSPGEPQHF	TGTGCCAGCAGCTTTGGGGGATCCCCGGGGGAGCCCCAGCATTTT
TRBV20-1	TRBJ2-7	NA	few	CSARGAAISYEQYF	TGCAGTGCTAGAGGAGCGGCCATCTCCTACGAGCAGTACTTC
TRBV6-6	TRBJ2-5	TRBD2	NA	CASRPPSGTSGSETQYF	TGTGCCAGCAGACCACCCTCCGGGACTAGCGGGAGTGAGACCCAGTACTTC
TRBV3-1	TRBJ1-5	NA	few	CASTRGTTQPQHF	TGTGCCAGCACCCGGGGGACCACCCAGCCCCAGCATTTT
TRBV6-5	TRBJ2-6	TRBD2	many	CASGRAFGANVLTF	TGTGCCAGCGGGAGGGCCTTTGGGGCCAACGTCCTGACTTTC
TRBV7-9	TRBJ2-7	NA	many	CASSLGQQYEQYF	TGTGCCAGCAGCCTAGGACAGCAATACGAGCAGTACTTC
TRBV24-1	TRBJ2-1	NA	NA	CATSDLVFGSINEQFF	TGTGCCACCAGTGATTTAGTATTCGGTAGCATCAATGAGCAGTTCTTC
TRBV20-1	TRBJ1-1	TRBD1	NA	CSVKKGGGSTEAFF	TGCAGTGTAAAGAAAGGGGGCGGGAGCACTGAAGCTTTCTTT
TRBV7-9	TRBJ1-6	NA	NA	CASSLIFSTESSYNSPLHF	TGTGCCAGCAGCTTGATTTTCTCCACGGAAAGCTCCTATAATTCACCCCTCCACTTT
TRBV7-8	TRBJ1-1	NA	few	CASSRPGLTEAFF	TGTGCCAGCAGCCGACCAGGGTTAACTGAAGCTTTCTTT
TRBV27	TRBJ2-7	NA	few	CASSTSIRSYEQYF	TGTGCCAGCAGTACGTCAATTAGGTCCTACGAGCAGTACTTC
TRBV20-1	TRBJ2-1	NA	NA	CSARGRLGRHNEQFF	TGCAGTGCTAGAGGCCGACTAGGGAGGCACAATGAGCAGTTCTTC
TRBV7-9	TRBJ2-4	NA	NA	CASSPEGRGDIQYF	TGTGCCAGCAGCCCGGAGGGCAGGGGAGACATTCAGTACTTC
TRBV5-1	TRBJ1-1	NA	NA	CASSKAGSRPNTEAFF	TGCGCCAGCAGCAAGGCAGGGAGTAGGCCAAACACTGAAGCTTTCTTT
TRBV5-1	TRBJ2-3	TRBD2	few	CASDRTSGVIPPDTQYF	TGCGCCAGCGACCGGACTAGCGGGGTGATTCCCCCAGATACGCAGTATTTT
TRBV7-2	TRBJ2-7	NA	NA	CASSLRQVYEQYF	TGTGCCAGCAGCCTACGACAGGTCTACGAGCAGTACTTC
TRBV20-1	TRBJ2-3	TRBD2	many	CSALPGTSGTDTQYF	TGCAGTGCTCTTCCCGGGACTAGCGGCACAGATACGCAGTATTTT
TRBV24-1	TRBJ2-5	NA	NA	CATSDSLTGSHLRETQYF	TGTGCCACCAGTGATTCCCTTACAGGGTCCCACCTTCGAGAGACCCAGTACTTC
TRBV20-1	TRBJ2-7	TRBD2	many	CSARDPTSGSYEQYF	TGCAGTGCTAGAGATCCAACTAGCGGATCCTACGAGCAGTACTTC
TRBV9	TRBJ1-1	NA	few	CASSGPMNTEAFF	TGTGCCAGCAGCGGACCGATGAACACTGAAGCTTTCTTT
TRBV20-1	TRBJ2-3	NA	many	CSAPRESTDTQYF	TGCAGTGCTCCCCGAGAGAGTACAGATACGCAGTATTTT
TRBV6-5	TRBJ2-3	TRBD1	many	CASSHRGKADTDTQYF	TGTGCCAGCAGTCACAGGGGAAAAGCGGACACAGATACGCAGTATTTT
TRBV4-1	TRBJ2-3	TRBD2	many	CASSRGGLAGGGTDTQYF	TGCGCCAGCAGCCGCGGGGGACTAGCGGGTGGGGGCACAGATACGCAGTATTTT
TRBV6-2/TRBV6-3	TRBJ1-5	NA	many	CASSRQSSNQPQHF	TGTGCCAGCAGTCGTCAGAGTAGCAATCAGCCCCAGCATTTT
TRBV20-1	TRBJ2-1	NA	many	CSAPRARFF	TGCAGTGCCCCTAGGGCCCGGTTCTTC
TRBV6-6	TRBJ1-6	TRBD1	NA	CASSYSRDRGSSSPLHF	TGTGCCAGCAGTTACTCCCGGGACAGGGGCTCCTCGTCACCCCTCCACTTT
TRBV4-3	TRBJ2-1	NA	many	CASSQDHGPRYEQFF	TGCGCCAGCAGCCAAGATCATGGCCCGAGATACGAGCAGTTCTTC
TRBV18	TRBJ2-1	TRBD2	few	CASSLAGASGNEQFF	TGTGCCAGCTCTCTAGCGGGGGCCTCAGGGAATGAGCAGTTCTTC
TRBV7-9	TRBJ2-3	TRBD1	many	CASSVQGAGDTQYF	TGTGCCAGCAGCGTACAGGGGGCAGGAGATACGCAGTATTTT
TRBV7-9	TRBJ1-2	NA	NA	CASSLGQGRGYGYTF	TGTGCCAGCAGCTTAGGCCAGGGTCGTGGCTATGGCTACACCTTC
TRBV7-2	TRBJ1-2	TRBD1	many	CASSLTGVDGYTF	TGTGCCAGCAGCTTGACAGGGGTCGATGGCTACACCTTC
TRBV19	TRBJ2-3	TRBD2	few	CASQPGLAGRDTQYF	TGTGCCAGCCAACCCGGACTAGCGGGAAGAGATACGCAGTATTTT
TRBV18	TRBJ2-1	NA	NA	CASSPSSSVGAEQFF	TGTGCCAGCTCACCATCCAGTTCTGTCGGGGCGGAGCAGTTCTTC
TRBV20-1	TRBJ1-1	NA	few	CSARTTSLGMWGTEAFF	TGCAGTGCTAGAACAACCTCCCTCGGGATGTGGGGAACAGAAGCTTTCTTT
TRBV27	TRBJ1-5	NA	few	CASSLSPNQPQHF	TGTGCCAGCAGTTTATCCCCTAATCAGCCCCAGCATTTT
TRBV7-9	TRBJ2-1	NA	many	CASTFQTNEQFF	TGTGCCAGCACCTTTCAGACAAATGAGCAGTTCTTC
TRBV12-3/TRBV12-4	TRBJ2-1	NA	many	CASSLFDEQFF	TGTGCCAGCAGTTTATTCGATGAGCAGTTCTTC
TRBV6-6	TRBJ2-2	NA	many	CASSYRGSANTGELFF	TGTGCCAGCAGTTACCGGGGATCCGCGAACACCGGGGAGCTGTTTTTT
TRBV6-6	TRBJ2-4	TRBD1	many	CASRSPGTGSNIQYF	TGTGCCAGCAGGTCTCCCGGGACAGGGAGTAACATTCAGTACTTC
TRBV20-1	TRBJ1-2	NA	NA	CSAPSPGRNYGYTF	TGCAGTGCGCCCAGCCCGGGGAGGAACTATGGCTACACCTTC
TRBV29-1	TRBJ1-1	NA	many	CSVQGGRNTEAFF	TGCAGCGTCCAAGGGGGGAGGAACACTGAAGCTTTCTTT
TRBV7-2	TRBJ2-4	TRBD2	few	CASSRREGIQYF	TGTGCCAGCAGCCGCCGGGAGGGCATTCAGTACTTC
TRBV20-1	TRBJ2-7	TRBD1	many	CSARNQGAYEQYF	TGCAGTGCTAGAAACCAGGGGGCCTACGAGCAGTACTTC
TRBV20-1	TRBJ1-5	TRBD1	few	CSVIQTGVGQPQHF	TGCAGTGTCATACAGACAGGGGTAGGTCAGCCCCAGCATTTT
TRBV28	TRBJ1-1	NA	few	CATNRVMNTEAFF	TGTGCCACCAACAGGGTCATGAACACTGAAGCTTTCTTT
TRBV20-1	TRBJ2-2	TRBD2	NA	CSAATGSGSVAGELFF	TGCAGTGCTGCCACAGGGAGCGGGAGTGTAGCCGGGGAGCTGTTTTTT
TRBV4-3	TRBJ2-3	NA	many	CASSQDNSFTDTQYF	TGCGCCAGCAGCCAAGATAACAGCTTCACAGATACGCAGTATTTT
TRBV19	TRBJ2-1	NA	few	CASSIAPGDEQFF	TGTGCCAGTAGTATAGCTCCAGGGGATGAGCAGTTCTTC
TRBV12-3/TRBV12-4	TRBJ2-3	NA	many	CASSAVPTDTQYF	TGTGCCTCCTCAGCGGTACCCACAGATACGCAGTATTTT
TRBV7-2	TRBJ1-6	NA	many	CASSLAGRGSPLHF	TGTGCCAGCAGCTTAGCGGGACGGGGATCACCCCTCCACTTT
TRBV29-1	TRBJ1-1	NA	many	CSVHDWGTEAFF	TGCAGCGTTCATGATTGGGGCACTGAAGCTTTCTTT